This T cell receptor beta chain was sequenced for a study of metastatic and nonmetastatic thyroid tumors (dated by TCRdb to about 2020). Regarding the study in general: For patients with malignant and with benign thyroid disease, the researchers compared repertoires between peripheral blood samples and tumor or nodule tissue samples.

Receptor libraries were prepared by PCR. TCRdb lists the instrument as Illumina HiSeq 4000. High-throughput sequencing was used to profile the TCR beta-chain CDR3 region of each patient. In the authors' own workflow: CDR3 differences across clinicopathological groups were used to build a classifier for discriminating distant-metastatic papillary thyroid cancer patients. The Shannon index was used to measure repertoire diversity, and the Morisita-Horn index was used to measure how similar tumor and blood repertoires were. TCRdb redid the processing of the public reads, applying fastp at Q25 and MiXCR, and retained in-frame beta chains. TCRdb's processing, not the authors' own work, is the source of the V and J calls. Recorded for this sample are roughly 30,000 clones; roughly 30% of them occurred a single time. Approximately 28% of the sample lies in the top ten. The research as a whole found: TCR beta diversity was reported as significantly higher in malignant tumors than in benign nodules, in both blood and tumor samples.

The germline V gene gives CDR1 as SGHRS and CDR2 as YFSETQ. V drops 4 bases and J drops 2 bases, leaving 13 bases in between. The CDR3 covers 16 residues, taking in both the cysteine and the phenylalanine. Only the CDR3 region is kept as DNA, spanning 48 bases read in frame from base 1. This clone is a singleton in its sample. Its specific antigen is unknown. Base qualities are not provided; no much larger clone lies one nucleotide away. A single read makes a weak case. No treatment had been received by any patient before thyroid surgery. Using T-cell receptor beta sequencing, the study looked back at clinical samples from patients collected from about 2011 to 2018.

The chain is encoded by TRBV5-1 joined to TRBJ2-6, with TRBD2 as a weak D call on 5 bases. Sample: blood. The sequence came from a female donor with papillary thyroid cancer or a benign thyroid nodule (not recorded which). Some clones in this sample may be carry-over from other donors' samples. In nucleotide form, the sequence is TGCGCCAGCAGCGCCCGGGGTAACCCTGGGGCCAACGTCCTGACTTTC. It translates as CASSARGNPGANVLTF.